This T cell receptor beta chain appears in the sequencing data of a study of blood T cell repertoires in COVID-19. Sequencing was performed with immunoSEQ multiplex PCR; in TCRdb, only in-frame clones are kept and a portion is missing. This sample carries roughly 75,000 clones, approximately 80% of them seen once, and the ten largest clones take about 0.87%. The CDR3 is 16 residues long. After removal of 3 bases from V and 2 bases from J, the junction contained 9 bases not matched to a gene. Germline loops: CDR1 LGHNA, CDR2 YSLEER. The source of this sequence is a woman in her seventies with acute or convalescent COVID-19. Material: peripheral blood. The chain combines TRBV4-3 with TRBJ2-7; 8 bases map to TRBD2. Written as DNA, the CDR3 is TGCGCCAGCAGCCAGGGAACTAGCGGCGATGCCTACGAGCAGTACTTC. Translated, it gives CASSQGTSGDAYEQYF.